This T cell receptor beta chain is drawn from a study of beta chain features in type 1 diabetes. The ends were cut back, 4 bases at V and 8 bases at J, with 10 bases in the middle. In germline, CDR1 is SGHVS, CDR2 FQNEAQ. This CDR3 comprises 12 residues. The study, taken as a whole, reports: TCRB CDR3 length was moderately but significantly reduced in all four CD4+ subsets of Type 1 diabetes patients.

Every bit of the isolated RNA underwent reverse transcription, so sequencing read expressed TCRB transcripts. The data were produced by immunoSEQ multiplex PCR, yet TCRdb's version contains in-frame clones alone and is incomplete. The repertoire includes approximately 160,000 clones, around 63% of them detected once, and about 0.081% sits in the top ten. A note on this clone: What it binds is not known.

This TCR came from a man between 25 and 39 years old with type 1 diabetes. The chain recombines TRBV7-8 with TRBJ2-3; D is unresolved. Sequencing input: naive CD4+ T cells from blood. CDR3 sequence: CASSYAMRTQYF. DNA of the CDR3: TGTGCCAGCAGCTACGCTATGCGTACGCAGTATTTT.